This is a list of T cell receptor beta chains from one sample in a study of cytomegalovirus exposure and HLA in healthy donors. TCRdb's table, derived via immunoSEQ multiplex PCR, lists solely in-frame clones and lacks some. The sample records over 150,000 clones, approximately 70% being singletons. The sequenced sample consisted of PBMCs. Source of these receptors: a woman in her forties in good health and CMV-seropositive. CDR3s include the opening cysteine and the closing phenylalanine or tryptophan. A D gene is named only where the DNA matches it firmly. Size is omitted from some rows. Given values are once, few, many or a class for expanded clones.

v_gene: TRBV7-2
abundance: few
j_gene: TRBJ2-5
d_gene: NA
CDR3nt: TGTGCCAGCAGTCGAGGGGGGGAAGAGACCCAGTACTTC
CDR3aa: CASSRGGEETQYF

v_gene: TRBV6-1
abundance: NA
j_gene: TRBJ1-5
d_gene: NA
CDR3nt: TGTGCCAGCAGTGAAGCTCAGAGGGTGCCAGATCAGCCCCAGCATTTT
CDR3aa: CASSEAQRVPDQPQHF

v_gene: TRBV7-9
abundance: NA
j_gene: TRBJ2-7
d_gene: NA
CDR3nt: TGTTCCAGCAGCTCACAGAGTGACGAGCAGTACTTC
CDR3aa: CSSSSQSDEQYF

v_gene: TRBV7-2
abundance: NA
j_gene: TRBJ2-3
d_gene: TRBD1
CDR3nt: TGTGCCAGCAGCTCCCTGGGACAGCGCAGCACAGATACGCAGTATTTT
CDR3aa: CASSSLGQRSTDTQYF

v_gene: TRBV7-2
abundance: NA
j_gene: TRBJ1-2
d_gene: NA
CDR3nt: TGTGCCAGCAGCTTAGGGGACACCGGACCCTTCTTC
CDR3aa: CASSLGDTGPFF

v_gene: TRBV6-5
abundance: NA
j_gene: TRBJ1-2
d_gene: NA
CDR3nt: TGTGCCAGCAGTTACTCGAGGGGGAGTTATGGCTACACCTTC
CDR3aa: CASSYSRGSYGYTF

v_gene: TRBV5-1
abundance: NA
j_gene: TRBJ1-2
d_gene: NA
CDR3nt: TGCGCCAGCAAGGAGCAGGGGCTTGACTATGGCTACCCCTTC
CDR3aa: CASKEQGLDYGYPF

v_gene: TRBV27
abundance: once
j_gene: TRBJ1-5
d_gene: TRBD1
CDR3nt: TGTGCCAGCAGTCTGACAGGGGGCTCTAGCAATCAGCCCCAGAATTTT
CDR3aa: CASSLTGGSSNQPQNF

v_gene: TRBV28
abundance: NA
j_gene: TRBJ2-1
d_gene: TRBD2
CDR3nt: TGTGCCACCACCCTAGCGGGAGGCTACAATGAGCAGTTCTTC
CDR3aa: CATTLAGGYNEQFF

v_gene: TRBV10-3
abundance: NA
j_gene: TRBJ1-2
d_gene: TRBD1
CDR3nt: TGTGCCACCGGGACAGGGGATGGCTACACCTTC
CDR3aa: CATGTGDGYTF

v_gene: TRBV2
abundance: NA
j_gene: TRBJ1-1
d_gene: NA
CDR3nt: TGTGCCAGCAGTCCTCAGGACAGACAGAACACTGAAGCTTTCTTT
CDR3aa: CASSPQDRQNTEAFF

v_gene: TRBV13
abundance: NA
j_gene: TRBJ1-4
d_gene: NA
CDR3nt: TGTGCCAGCAGCTCGGGACTCGGGCAGGGAAAACTGTTTTTT
CDR3aa: CASSSGLGQGKLFF

v_gene: TRBV2
abundance: NA
j_gene: TRBJ2-1
d_gene: NA
CDR3nt: TGTGCCAGCAGTGAAATTGGGGGCATTGAGCAGTTCTTC
CDR3aa: CASSEIGGIEQFF

v_gene: TRBV19
abundance: NA
j_gene: TRBJ2-7
d_gene: TRBD1
CDR3nt: TGTGCCAGTAGTACCCGGACAGGGATAAACGAGCAGTACTTC
CDR3aa: CASSTRTGINEQYF

v_gene: TRBV19
abundance: few
j_gene: TRBJ1-5
d_gene: TRBD1
CDR3nt: TGTGCCAGTAGTGTGCGACAGGGGAGGCCGTACCAGCCCCAGCATTTT
CDR3aa: CASSVRQGRPYQPQHF

v_gene: TRBV5-4
abundance: NA
j_gene: TRBJ2-1
d_gene: TRBD2
CDR3nt: TGTGCCAGCAGCAGGGCGGGGGGGCCGGGTGAGCAGTTCTTC
CDR3aa: CASSRAGGPGEQFF

v_gene: TRBV6-5
abundance: once
j_gene: TRBJ2-7
d_gene: TRBD1
CDR3nt: TGTGCCAGCAGTTACTCGAATATGAGACAGGGCTACGAGCAGTACTTC
CDR3aa: CASSYSNMRQGYEQYF

v_gene: TRBV7-2
abundance: few
j_gene: TRBJ2-3
d_gene: NA
CDR3nt: TGTGCCAGCAGCAGCTACACAGATACGCAGTATTTT
CDR3aa: CASSSYTDTQYF

v_gene: TRBV6-5
abundance: NA
j_gene: TRBJ1-1
d_gene: TRBD1
CDR3nt: TGTGCCAGCAGTTTCCAACCAGGGGGCGGAATGGCTTTCTTT
CDR3aa: CASSFQPGGGMAFF

v_gene: TRBV19
abundance: NA
j_gene: TRBJ2-5
d_gene: NA
CDR3nt: TGTGCCAGTAGTATAGTTCGGGGTAGCAGAGACCAAGAGACCCAGTACTTC
CDR3aa: CASSIVRGSRDQETQYF

v_gene: TRBV5-1
abundance: NA
j_gene: TRBJ2-7
d_gene: TRBD1
CDR3nt: TGCGCCAGCAGCTTGACGGGTATTGTCGGGACAGGCTCCTACGAGCAGTACTTC
CDR3aa: CASSLTGIVGTGSYEQYF

v_gene: TRBV4-1
abundance: NA
j_gene: TRBJ1-1
d_gene: NA
CDR3nt: TGCGCCAGCAGCCAAAGGGGAGGGAACACTGAAGCTTTCTTT
CDR3aa: CASSQRGGNTEAFF

v_gene: TRBV14
abundance: NA
j_gene: TRBJ2-7
d_gene: NA
CDR3nt: TGTGCCAGCAGCTCGGTGGCGGTAAGGGAGCAGTACTTC
CDR3aa: CASSSVAVREQYF

v_gene: TRBV18
abundance: NA
j_gene: TRBJ1-6
d_gene: NA
CDR3nt: TGTGCCAGCTCACCGGGAGGGAGTATCGGTTCACCCCTCCACTTT
CDR3aa: CASSPGGSIGSPLHF

v_gene: TRBV2
abundance: NA
j_gene: TRBJ2-7
d_gene: NA
CDR3nt: TGTGCCAGCAGCAAGCCGGACAGCTACGAGCAGTACTTC
CDR3aa: CASSKPDSYEQYF

v_gene: TRBV20-1
abundance: NA
j_gene: TRBJ1-5
d_gene: NA
CDR3nt: TGCAGTGCTACCGGGCAGCCCCAGCATTTT
CDR3aa: CSATGQPQHF

v_gene: TRBV4-3
abundance: NA
j_gene: TRBJ2-6
d_gene: NA
CDR3nt: TGCGCCAGCAGCCAAGTCTCTTCTGGGGCCAACGTCCTGACTTTC
CDR3aa: CASSQVSSGANVLTF

v_gene: TRBV7-6
abundance: NA
j_gene: TRBJ2-7
d_gene: NA
CDR3nt: TGTGCCAGCAGCCCGGGACTGACGCTCTCCTACGAGCAGTACTTC
CDR3aa: CASSPGLTLSYEQYF

v_gene: TRBV18
abundance: NA
j_gene: TRBJ1-2
d_gene: TRBD1
CDR3nt: TGTGCCAGCTCACCCAGACAGGGGGACAACTATGGCTACACCTTC
CDR3aa: CASSPRQGDNYGYTF

v_gene: TRBV4-2
abundance: NA
j_gene: TRBJ2-3
d_gene: NA
CDR3nt: TGTGCCAGCAGCGTGACAGGAGATACGCAGTATTTT
CDR3aa: CASSVTGDTQYF

v_gene: TRBV5-1
abundance: few
j_gene: TRBJ1-2
d_gene: NA
CDR3nt: TGCGCCAGCAGCTTGGGCCTCGGACAGAATGGTGGCTACACCTTC
CDR3aa: CASSLGLGQNGGYTF

v_gene: TRBV28
abundance: NA
j_gene: TRBJ2-7
d_gene: TRBD2
CDR3nt: TGTGCCAGCAGTACTGGGGGGGACTCACGGGCCGAGCAGTACTTC
CDR3aa: CASSTGGDSRAEQYF

v_gene: TRBV5-1
abundance: few
j_gene: TRBJ2-5
d_gene: TRBD2
CDR3nt: TGCGCCAGCAGCAGAATAACCGGGACTAGCGGACAAGAGACCCAGTACTTC
CDR3aa: CASSRITGTSGQETQYF

v_gene: TRBV4-1
abundance: few
j_gene: TRBJ2-7
d_gene: TRBD1
CDR3nt: TGCGCCAGCAGCCAAGCTTGGGACAGCCTCTACGAGCAGTACTTC
CDR3aa: CASSQAWDSLYEQYF

v_gene: TRBV6-6
abundance: NA
j_gene: TRBJ2-3
d_gene: NA
CDR3nt: TGTGCCAGCAGAAGGAGCGGTAGCACAGATACGCAGTATTTT
CDR3aa: CASRRSGSTDTQYF

v_gene: TRBV28
abundance: NA
j_gene: TRBJ1-3
d_gene: NA
CDR3nt: TGTGCCAGCATTATGGGGGGGGACTCTGGAAACACCATATATTTT
CDR3aa: CASIMGGDSGNTIYF

v_gene: TRBV12-5
abundance: NA
j_gene: TRBJ1-5
d_gene: TRBD1
CDR3nt: TGTGCTAGTGGTCGGACAGGGAATCAGCCCCAGCATTTT
CDR3aa: CASGRTGNQPQHF

v_gene: TRBV9
abundance: NA
j_gene: TRBJ2-3
d_gene: TRBD2
CDR3nt: TGTGCCAGCAGCGTACCACTAGCGGGAGTGGATACGCAGTATTTT
CDR3aa: CASSVPLAGVDTQYF

v_gene: TRBV23-1
abundance: NA
j_gene: TRBJ1-5
d_gene: NA
CDR3nt: TGCGCCAGCAGTCATTACAGGGTATCGGGCAATCAGCCCCAGCATTTT
CDR3aa: CASSHYRVSGNQPQHF

v_gene: TRBV5-1
abundance: few
j_gene: TRBJ1-3
d_gene: NA
CDR3nt: TGCGCCAGCAGCTCGACAGGTTCTGGAAACACCATATATTTT
CDR3aa: CASSSTGSGNTIYF

v_gene: TRBV10-2
abundance: few
j_gene: TRBJ2-3
d_gene: TRBD2
CDR3nt: TGCGCCAGCAGTGAGTCTAGGGGGGGACTAGCGGGCAGCACAGATACGCAGTATTTT
CDR3aa: CASSESRGGLAGSTDTQYF

v_gene: TRBV9
abundance: NA
j_gene: TRBJ1-2
d_gene: NA
CDR3nt: TGTGCCAGCAGCGTTAGCGAAGCGTTCTATGGCTACACCTTC
CDR3aa: CASSVSEAFYGYTF

v_gene: TRBV7-2
abundance: NA
j_gene: TRBJ2-7
d_gene: TRBD2
CDR3nt: TGTGCCAGCAGCTTAGGGACTAGGTCTTTCGAGCAGTACTTC
CDR3aa: CASSLGTRSFEQYF

v_gene: TRBV18
abundance: few
j_gene: TRBJ1-2
d_gene: NA
CDR3nt: TGTGCCAGCTCACCATCCGGGGATTACTATGGCTACACCTTC
CDR3aa: CASSPSGDYYGYTF

v_gene: TRBV28
abundance: NA
j_gene: TRBJ1-4
d_gene: NA
CDR3nt: TGTGCCAGCAGTCCCGACGGGGGGACTAATGAAAAACTGTTTTTT
CDR3aa: CASSPDGGTNEKLFF